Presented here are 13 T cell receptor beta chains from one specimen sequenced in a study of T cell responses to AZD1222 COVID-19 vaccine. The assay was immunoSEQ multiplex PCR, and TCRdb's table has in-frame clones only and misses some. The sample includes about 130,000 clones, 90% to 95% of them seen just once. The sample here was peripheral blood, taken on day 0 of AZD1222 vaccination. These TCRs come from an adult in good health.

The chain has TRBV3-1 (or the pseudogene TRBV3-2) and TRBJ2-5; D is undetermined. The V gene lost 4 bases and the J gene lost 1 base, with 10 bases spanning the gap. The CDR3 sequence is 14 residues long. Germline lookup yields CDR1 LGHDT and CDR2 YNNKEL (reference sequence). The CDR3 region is CASSRARRQETQYF. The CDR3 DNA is TGTGCCAGCAGCCGAGCGCGGCGCCAAGAGACCCAGTACTTC.

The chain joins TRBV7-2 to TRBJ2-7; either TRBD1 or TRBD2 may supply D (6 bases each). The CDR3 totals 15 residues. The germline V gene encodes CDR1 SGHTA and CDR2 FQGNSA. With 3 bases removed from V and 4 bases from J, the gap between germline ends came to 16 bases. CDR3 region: CASSFRAGGSYEQYF. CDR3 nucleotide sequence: TGTGCCAGCAGCTTCCGGGCCGGGGGCTCATACGAGCAGTACTTC. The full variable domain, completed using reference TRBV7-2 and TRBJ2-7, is GAGVSQSPSNKVTEKGKDVELRCDPISGHTALYWYRQSLGQGLEFLIYFQGNSAPDKSGLPSDRFSAERTGGSVSTLTIQRTQQEDSAVYLCASSFRAGGSYEQYFGPGTRLTVT.

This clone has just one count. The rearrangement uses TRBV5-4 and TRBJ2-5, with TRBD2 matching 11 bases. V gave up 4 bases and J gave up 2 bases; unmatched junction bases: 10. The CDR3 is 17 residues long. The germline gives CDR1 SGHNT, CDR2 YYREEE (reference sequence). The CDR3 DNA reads TGTGCCAGCAGCCCAGCCCCTGGGACTAGCGGTCAAGAGACCCAGTACTTC. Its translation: CASSPAPGTSGQETQYF.

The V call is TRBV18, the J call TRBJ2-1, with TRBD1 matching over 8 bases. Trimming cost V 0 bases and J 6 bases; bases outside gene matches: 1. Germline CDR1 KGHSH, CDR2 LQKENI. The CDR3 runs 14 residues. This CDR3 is CASSPPTGGNEQFF. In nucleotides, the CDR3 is TGTGCCAGCTCACCACCAACAGGGGGCAATGAGCAGTTCTTC. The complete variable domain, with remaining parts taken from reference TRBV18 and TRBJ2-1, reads NAGVMQNPRHLVRRRGQEARLRCSPMKGHSHVYWYRQLPEEGLKFMVYLQKENIIDESGMPKERFSAEFPKEGPSILRIQQVVRGDSAAYFCASSPPTGGNEQFFGPGTRLTVL.

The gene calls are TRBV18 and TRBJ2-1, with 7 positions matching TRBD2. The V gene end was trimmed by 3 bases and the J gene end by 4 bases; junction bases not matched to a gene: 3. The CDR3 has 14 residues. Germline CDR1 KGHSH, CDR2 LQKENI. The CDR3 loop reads CASSPGGLYNEQFF. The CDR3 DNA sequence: TGTGCCAGCTCACCTGGGGGACTATACAATGAGCAGTTCTTC.

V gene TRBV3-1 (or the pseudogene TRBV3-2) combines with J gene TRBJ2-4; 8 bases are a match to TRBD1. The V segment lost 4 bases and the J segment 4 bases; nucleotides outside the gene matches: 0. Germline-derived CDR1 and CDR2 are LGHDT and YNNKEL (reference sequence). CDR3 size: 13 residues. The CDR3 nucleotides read TGTGCCAGCAGCCGGGACAGGAAAAACATTCAGTACTTC. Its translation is CASSRDRKNIQYF.

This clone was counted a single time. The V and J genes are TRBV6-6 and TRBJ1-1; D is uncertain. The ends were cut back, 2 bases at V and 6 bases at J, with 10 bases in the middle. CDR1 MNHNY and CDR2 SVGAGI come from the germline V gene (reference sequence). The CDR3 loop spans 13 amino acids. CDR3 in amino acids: CASSYEAGPEAFF. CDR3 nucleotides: TGTGCCAGCAGTTACGAGGCAGGCCCTGAAGCTTTCTTT.

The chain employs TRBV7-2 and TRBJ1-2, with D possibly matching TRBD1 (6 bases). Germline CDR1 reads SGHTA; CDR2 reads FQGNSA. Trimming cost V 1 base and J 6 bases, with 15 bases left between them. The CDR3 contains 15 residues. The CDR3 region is CASSLEGRGANGYTF. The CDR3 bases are TGTGCCAGCAGCTTAGAGGGTCGGGGGGCGAATGGCTACACCTTC.

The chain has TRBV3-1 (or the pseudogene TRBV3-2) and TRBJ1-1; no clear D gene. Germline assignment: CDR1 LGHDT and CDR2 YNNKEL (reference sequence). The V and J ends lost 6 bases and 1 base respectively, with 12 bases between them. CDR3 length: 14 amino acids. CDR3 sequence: CASSQPLRNTEAFF. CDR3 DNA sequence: TGTGCCAGCAGTCAGCCACTCAGGAACACTGAAGCTTTCTTT.

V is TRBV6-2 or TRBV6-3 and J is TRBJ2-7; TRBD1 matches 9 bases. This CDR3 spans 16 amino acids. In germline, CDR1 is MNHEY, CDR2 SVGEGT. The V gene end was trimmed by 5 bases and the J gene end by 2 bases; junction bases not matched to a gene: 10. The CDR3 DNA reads TGTGCCAGCAGTCTAATCCCGGGACAGGGCACCTACGAGCAGTACTTC. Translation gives CASSLIPGQGTYEQYF.

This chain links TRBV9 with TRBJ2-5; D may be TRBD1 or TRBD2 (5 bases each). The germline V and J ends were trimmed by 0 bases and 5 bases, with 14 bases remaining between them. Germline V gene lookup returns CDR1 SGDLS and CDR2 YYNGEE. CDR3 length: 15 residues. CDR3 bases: TGTGCCAGCAGCGTAGTCCCGGGACGATGGGAGACCCAGTACTTC. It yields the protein CASSVVPGRWETQYF.

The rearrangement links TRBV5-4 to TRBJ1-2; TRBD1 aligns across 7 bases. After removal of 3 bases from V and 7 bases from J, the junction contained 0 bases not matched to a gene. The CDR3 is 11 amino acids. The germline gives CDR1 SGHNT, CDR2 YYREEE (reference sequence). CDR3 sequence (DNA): TGTGCCAGCAGCTACAGGGGTGGCTACACCTTC. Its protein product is CASSYRGGYTF. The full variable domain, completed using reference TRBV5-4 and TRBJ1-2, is ETGVTQSPTHLIKTRGQQVTLRCSSQSGHNTVSWYQQALGQGPQFIFQYYREEENGRGNFPPRFSGLQFPNYSSELNVNALELDDSALYLCASSYRGGYTFGSGTRLTVV.

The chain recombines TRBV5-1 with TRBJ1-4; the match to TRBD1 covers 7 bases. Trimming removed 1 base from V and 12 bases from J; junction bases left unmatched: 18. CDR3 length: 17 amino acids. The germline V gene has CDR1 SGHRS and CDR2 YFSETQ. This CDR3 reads CASSLSAGGIGQEELFF. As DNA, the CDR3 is TGCGCCAGCAGCTTGAGTGCAGGGGGTATCGGGCAGGAAGAACTGTTTTTT.